The clone carrying this T cell receptor (beta chain) was seen a few times. This record comes from a study of patients and donors after allogeneic stem cell transplantation. Germline V CDR1 and CDR2: SGHAT, FQNNGV. This CDR3 is 15 amino acids long. The junction had 8 bases not matched to a gene; V was cut back by 3 bases and J by 5 bases. MiXCR, applied by TCRdb to the RT-PCR reads, yields one record per CDR3 protein. The sample holds fewer than 500,000 distinct CDR3 sequences, 16% seen once. J is TRBJ1-1 and V is TRBV11-2, with 8 bases fitting TRBD1. This TCR was sampled from a human donor who was either an allogeneic HSCT recipient or a stem cell or donor lymphocyte infusion donor (not recorded which). It is not recorded whose cells these are; they may come from a transplant donor. The sequencing sample was made of blood, either unsorted or a sorted T cell fraction (not recorded which). For the CDR3, the DNA is TGTGCCAGCAGCTTCGGACAGGGCGGTTGGACTGAAGCTTTCTTT. Protein: CASSFGQGGWTEAFF.